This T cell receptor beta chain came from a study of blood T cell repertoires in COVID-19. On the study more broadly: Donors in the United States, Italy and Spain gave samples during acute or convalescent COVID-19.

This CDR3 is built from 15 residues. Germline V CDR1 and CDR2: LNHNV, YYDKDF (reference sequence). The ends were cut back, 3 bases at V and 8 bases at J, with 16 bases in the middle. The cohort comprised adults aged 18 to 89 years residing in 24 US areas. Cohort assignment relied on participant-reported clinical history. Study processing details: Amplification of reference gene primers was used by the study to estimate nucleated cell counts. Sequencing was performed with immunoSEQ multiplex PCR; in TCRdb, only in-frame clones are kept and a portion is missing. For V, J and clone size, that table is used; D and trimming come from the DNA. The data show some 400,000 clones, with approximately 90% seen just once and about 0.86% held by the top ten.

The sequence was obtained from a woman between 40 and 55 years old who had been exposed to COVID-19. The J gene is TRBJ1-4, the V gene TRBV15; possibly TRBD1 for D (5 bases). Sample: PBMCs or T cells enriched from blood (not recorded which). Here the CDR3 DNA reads TGTGCCACCAGCAGCCCGGGACTAATGGGGGAAAAACTGTTTTTT. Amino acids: CATSSPGLMGEKLFF. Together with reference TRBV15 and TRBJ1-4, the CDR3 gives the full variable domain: DAMVIQNPRYQVTQFGKPVTLSCSQTLNHNVMYWYQQKSSQAPKLLFHYYDKDFNNEADTPDNFQSRRPNTSFCFLDIRSPGLGDTAMYLCATSSPGLMGEKLFFGSGTQLSVL.